One sample yielded the 31 T cell receptor beta chains listed below, sequenced in a study of lymphopenia after photon versus proton radiotherapy. TCRdb keeps only in-frame clones here, not all; method: immunoSEQ multiplex PCR. The sample records around 31,000 clones, 80% to 90% being singletons. The sequenced sample was peripheral blood, obtained from a patient treated with proton-based radiotherapy. These receptors all stem from a woman aged 70-85 years with pancreatic cancer. Some clones in this sample may be carry-over from other donors' samples.

The chain is built from TRBV2 and TRBJ1-5; no reliable D call. CDR1 is SNHLY, CDR2 FYNNEI, per germline. Trimming pared 2 bases from V and 7 bases from J, leaving 12 bases between. The CDR3 totals 14 residues. CDR3 sequence reads: CASSENTGGQPQHF. As DNA, the CDR3 is TGTGCCAGCAGTGAAAACACGGGCGGGCAGCCCCAGCATTTT.

The chain couples TRBV7-6 to TRBJ1-1; the D gene is possibly TRBD1 (5 bases). V was trimmed by 1 base and J by 1 base, leaving 7 bases between them. This CDR3 has 14 amino acids. CDR1 and CDR2 from the germline V gene are SGHVS and FNYEAQ. As DNA, the CDR3 is TGTGCCAGCAGCTTAGGGGGCGGGAACACTGAAGCTTTCTTT. Translation: CASSLGGGNTEAFF.

This clone was counted a few times. The chain uses TRBV5-1 and TRBJ1-1; the D is unclear. Deletions cut 0 bases from V and 1 base from J, with 4 bases between. CDR3 length: 13 residues. Germline CDR1 and CDR2: SGHRS and YFSETQ. The CDR3 spells CASSLVANTEAFF. The CDR3 region has the DNA TGCGCCAGCAGCTTGGTCGCGAACACTGAAGCTTTCTTT.

The rearrangement uses TRBV11-1 and TRBJ2-5; weak D call: TRBD1 (9 bases). V was cut by 5 bases and J by 4 bases, with 20 bases left in between. CDR3 size: 16 residues. Germline CDR1 reads SGHAT; CDR2 reads FQDESV (reference sequence). CDR3 region: CASSARTGAGGETQYF. As DNA, the CDR3 is TGTGCCAGCAGCGCCCGGACAGGGGCGGGGGGAGAGACCCAGTACTTC.

V gene TRBV4-3 combines with J gene TRBJ1-4; TRBD1 agrees at 7 bases. J lost 8 bases, V lost 3 bases, and 12 bases had no gene match. Germline CDR1 is LGHNA and CDR2 is YSLEER. The CDR3 is 16 amino acids. The CDR3 coding sequence is TGCGCCAGCAGCCAGACGGCACAGGGGAGGAGGGAAAAACTGTTTTTT. It encodes CASSQTAQGRREKLFF.

The chain carries TRBV28 and TRBJ2-7, with D perhaps matching TRBD1 (5 bases). Germline CDR1 MDHEN, CDR2 SYDVKM. V lost 3 bases and J lost 6, with 18 bases in between. This CDR3 has 15 amino acids. In DNA form, the CDR3 reads TGTGCCAGCAGTTTGCCAAGCGTTAGGGGAAGCGAGCAGTACTTC. This sequence encodes CASSLPSVRGSEQYF.

V is TRBV6-4 and J is TRBJ2-1; 7 bases are a match to TRBD1. The germline gives CDR1 MRHNA, CDR2 SNTAGT. V lost 6 bases, J lost 1 base, and 12 bases stayed unmatched. The CDR3 totals 17 residues. The DNA for the CDR3 is TGTGCCAGCAGAGCGAATCCGAGCAGGGGGTCCTACAATGAGCAGTTCTTC. Its translation: CASRANPSRGSYNEQFF.

V and J are TRBV30 and TRBJ2-5, with a tentative D call TRBD2 (6 bases). Trimming took 0 bases from V and 3 from J, leaving 8 bases between them. This CDR3 is 13 amino acids long. Germline V lookup: CDR1 GTSNPN, CDR2 SVGIG (reference sequence). CDR3 coding DNA: TGTGCCTGGAGTGTTGGCGGGGAAGAGACCCAGTACTTC. Its translation is CAWSVGGEETQYF.

This chain joins TRBV30 and TRBJ1-4; the D gene is possibly TRBD1 (5 bases). V gave up 3 bases and J gave up 5 bases, with 16 bases separating them. The CDR3 contains 15 residues. CDR1 is GTSNPN and CDR2 is SVGIG in the germline V gene (reference sequence). The CDR3 DNA reads as TGTGCCTGGAGAGATCGACAGCTTCTGAATGAAAAACTGTTTTTT. Amino acids: CAWRDRQLLNEKLFF.

The gene calls are TRBV29-1 and TRBJ2-1; 8 positions match TRBD1. CDR1 is SQVTM and CDR2 is ANQGSEA in the germline V gene. The CDR3 covers 14 residues. V lost 6 bases and J lost 4; bases outside the gene matches: 8. CDR3 in DNA: TGCAGCGTCGCGGACAGGGCGGGTTACAATGAGCAGTTCTTC. Translation: CSVADRAGYNEQFF.

This chain links TRBV5-1 with TRBJ2-3, with TRBD1 matching 10 bases. There are 15 residues in the CDR3. The ends lost 4 bases at V and 6 bases at J; junction bases unmatched: 8. Germline CDR1 reads SGHRS; CDR2 reads YFSETQ. CDR3 loop: CASSDRQGASDTQYF. CDR3 nucleotides: TGCGCCAGCAGCGATAGACAGGGGGCGTCGGATACGCAGTATTTT. The full variable domain, its missing parts supplied by reference TRBV5-1 and TRBJ2-3, is KAGVTQTPRYLIKTRGQQVTLSCSPISGHRSVSWYQQTPGQGLQFLFEYFSETQRNKGNFPGRFSGRQFSNSRSEMNVSTLELGDSALYLCASSDRQGASDTQYFGPGTRLTVL.

CDR3 DNA: TGTGCCTGGACAGGGATGGACGGTGGCTACACCTTC. This encodes CAWTGMDGGYTF. The chain has TRBV30 and TRBJ1-2; TRBD1 might be the D (5 bases). V was shortened by 4 bases and J by 7 bases, with 13 bases between the two germline ends. The CDR3 is made up of 12 amino acids. The V gene's germline CDR1 is GTSNPN and CDR2 SVGIG (reference sequence).

The chain is built from TRBV2 and TRBJ2-1, with 10 positions matching TRBD2. J gave up 8 bases and V 3 bases, and 7 bases lay outside the gene matches. The CDR3 loop spans 15 amino acids. Per the germline V gene, CDR1 is SNHLY and CDR2 is FYNNEI. The CDR3 reads CASSDRTSGNDEQFF. The CDR3 coding sequence is TGTGCCAGCAGTGATAGAACTAGCGGGAACGATGAGCAGTTCTTC. Filled out from reference TRBV2 and TRBJ2-1, the complete variable domain reads EPEVTQTPSHQVTQMGQEVILRCVPISNHLYFYWYRQILGQKVEFLVSFYNNEISEKSEIFDDQFSVERPDGSNFTLKIRSTKLEDSAMYFCASSDRTSGNDEQFFGPGTRLTVL.

By proportion, this clone is medium-sized. The V gene is TRBV14, the J gene TRBJ2-7; D not certain. This CDR3 has 13 amino acids. Germline assignment: CDR1 SGHDN and CDR2 FVKESK. V was cut by 1 base and J by 4 bases, with 8 bases left in between. The CDR3 here is CASSQAGPYEQYF. The CDR3 nucleotides read TGTGCCAGCAGCCAAGCAGGACCTTACGAGCAGTACTTC.

The gene calls are TRBV6-6 and TRBJ2-7; D remains ambiguous. V shed 0 bases and J shed 1 base, with 7 bases lying between them. Germline V gene lookup returns CDR1 MNHNY and CDR2 SVGAGI (reference sequence). The CDR3 loop spans 14 amino acids. For the CDR3, the DNA is TGTGCCAGCAGTTACTCGTCCCAGTCCTACGAGCAGTACTTC. This gives the protein CASSYSSQSYEQYF.

The gene calls are TRBV7-8 and TRBJ1-1; D is perhaps TRBD1 (5 bases). V lost 2 bases and J lost 1, with 11 bases in between. CDR1 SGHVS and CDR2 FQNEAQ come from the germline V gene. This CDR3 has 15 residues. CDR3 DNA: TGTGCCAGCAGCTTACTGTTTGGGGGGAACACTGAAGCTTTCTTT. Its protein is CASSLLFGGNTEAFF.

The CDR3 sequence is CASSVFGTSGEYNEQFF. The CDR3 nucleotides read TGTGCCAGCAGCGTCTTCGGGACTAGTGGGGAATACAATGAGCAGTTCTTC. The chain is built from TRBV9 and TRBJ2-1; 8 bases align to TRBD2. The CDR3 runs 17 residues. In germline, CDR1 is SGDLS, CDR2 YYNGEE. After removal of 2 bases from V and 4 bases from J, the junction contained 11 bases not matched to a gene.

The CDR3: CASSEGTGGTEAFF. CDR3 coding DNA: TGTGCCAGCAGTGAAGGGACAGGGGGCACTGAAGCTTTCTTT. The V gene is TRBV6-1, the J gene TRBJ1-1; 10 bases line up with TRBD1. J lost 4 bases, V lost 1 base, and 0 bases had no gene match. CDR1 is MNHNS and CDR2 is SASEGT in the germline V gene. CDR3 size: 14 residues.

The chain is built from TRBV2 and TRBJ2-5; 9 bases match TRBD1. The end of the DNA aligns better with TRBJ2-7, so the J call may be wrong. The CDR3 runs 14 residues. CDR1 is SNHLY, CDR2 FYNNEI, per germline. Here the CDR3 DNA reads TGTGCCAGCAGTTTCCAGGACAGGGGAGCCGAGCAGTACTTC. It translates to CASSFQDRGAEQYF.

The V gene is TRBV27, the J gene TRBJ2-1, with TRBD2 matching 7 bases. This CDR3 spans 15 amino acids. J gave up 4 bases and V 7 bases, and 10 bases lay outside the gene matches. Germline V CDR1 and CDR2: MNHEY, SMNVEV (reference sequence). CDR3 sequence (DNA): TGTGCCAGCACCTTAGGGGCTAGCGGATACAATGAGCAGTTCTTC. Protein: CASTLGASGYNEQFF.

This rearrangement joins TRBV28 to TRBJ2-7; 10 bases are shared with TRBD1. Germline CDR1 is MDHEN and CDR2 is SYDVKM. J gave up 5 bases and V 5 bases, and 9 bases lay outside the gene matches. This CDR3 has 15 amino acids. The CDR3 here is CASSPHRDRGHEQYF. The CDR3 nucleotides are TGTGCCAGCAGTCCACACAGGGACAGGGGTCACGAGCAGTACTTC. Together with reference TRBV28 and TRBJ2-7, the CDR3 gives the full variable domain: DVKVTQSSRYLVKRTGEKVFLECVQDMDHENMFWYRQDPGLGLRLIYFSYDVKMKEKGDIPEGYSVSREKKERFSLILESASTNQTSMYLCASSPHRDRGHEQYFGPGTRLTVT.

The table lists this clone with a few counts. The CDR3 reads CASSRDTLETQYF. The CDR3 nucleotides are TGCGCCAGCAGTCGAGACACATTAGAGACCCAGTACTTC. The chain is built from TRBV4-1 and TRBJ2-5; D gene uncertain. V gave up 6 bases and J gave up 4 bases, with 12 bases separating them. The CDR3 spans 13 residues. The germline gives CDR1 MGHRA, CDR2 YSYEKL.

The CDR3 loop reads CAIASGNYNEQFF. The CDR3 coding sequence is TGTGCCATAGCTAGCGGTAACTACAATGAGCAGTTCTTC. J is TRBJ2-1 and V is TRBV10-3; the match to TRBD2 covers 7 bases. V was pared by 9 bases and J by 3 bases, with 5 bases of the junction left unmatched. The CDR3 is 13 amino acids. Looked up from germline, CDR1 is ENHRY and CDR2 is SYGVKD.

V is TRBV18 and J is TRBJ2-7; no definite D call. V was pared by 2 bases and J by 4 bases, with 15 bases between. Germline V gene lookup returns CDR1 KGHSH and CDR2 LQKENI. The CDR3 loop spans 15 amino acids. This CDR3 is CASSPSGPSGYEQYF. CDR3 sequence (DNA): TGTGCCAGCTCACCATCAGGTCCGTCTGGATACGAGCAGTACTTC.

The V gene is TRBV5-6, the J gene TRBJ1-5; D is uncertain. Per germline, CDR1 SGHDT and CDR2 YYEEEE. This CDR3 has 15 residues. V was shortened by 2 bases and J by 0 bases, with 9 bases between the two germline ends. The CDR3 here is CASSLGGYSNQPQHF. The CDR3 DNA sequence: TGTGCCAGCAGCTTAGGAGGTTATAGCAATCAGCCCCAGCATTTT.

The V call is TRBV19, the J call TRBJ2-1; 7 nucleotides line up with TRBD1. The CDR3 spans 17 residues. The trim removed 4 bases at V and 0 bases at J, leaving 9 bases unmatched. Germline CDR1 and CDR2: LNHDA and SQIVND (reference sequence). The CDR3 here is CASSTGQLRGSYNEQFF. DNA of the CDR3: TGTGCCAGTAGTACGGGACAGCTTCGGGGCTCCTACAATGAGCAGTTCTTC.

The chain's CDR3 is CASSSRDRGVTGELFF. The CDR3 region has the DNA TGTGCCAGCAGCTCCCGGGACAGGGGGGTAACCGGGGAGCTGTTTTTT. The rearrangement links TRBV5-5 to TRBJ2-2; 11 bases are a match to TRBD1. Germline V gene sequence: CDR1 SGHKS, CDR2 YYEKEE (reference sequence). The CDR3 contains 16 residues. V lost 3 bases to trimming and J lost 5 bases; unmatched junction nucleotides: 6.

The rearrangement joins TRBV19 to TRBJ2-3; D tentatively fits TRBD1 or TRBD2 (5 bases each). This CDR3 region has 14 residues. Trimming removed 7 bases at V and 3 bases at J, with 14 bases between. The germline CDR1 and CDR2 sequences are LNHDA and SQIVND (reference sequence). The CDR3 bases are TGTGCCAGTAACCCAGGGAGCTTAACAGATACGCAGTATTTT. Protein sequence: CASNPGSLTDTQYF.

This sequence joins TRBV19 and TRBJ1-1; 7 positions agree with TRBD1. This CDR3 spans 13 amino acids. With 9 bases clipped from V and 5 bases from J, the junction kept 9 bases outside the gene matches. CDR1 and CDR2 from the germline V gene are LNHDA and SQIVND (reference sequence). CDR3 in DNA: TGTGCCAGCAGACAGGGTTTAGCGACTGAAGCTTTCTTT. Protein sequence: CASRQGLATEAFF.

The V and J genes are TRBV28 and TRBJ1-4; tentatively, D is TRBD1 (6 bases). CDR1 and CDR2 from the germline V gene are MDHEN and SYDVKM. V was pared by 8 bases and J by 8 bases, with 15 bases between. The CDR3 length is 13 residues. The CDR3 sequence is CASGEGVSEKLFF. For the CDR3, the DNA is TGTGCCAGCGGTGAGGGGGTTTCGGAAAAACTGTTTTTT.

The chain links TRBV5-1 to TRBJ2-5, with D tentatively TRBD1 (5 bases). CDR1 and CDR2 from the germline V gene are SGHRS and YFSETQ. The CDR3 has 14 residues. Trimming removed 0 bases at V and 6 bases at J, with 12 bases between. The CDR3 here is CASSLVGQGQTQYF. The CDR3 DNA follows: TGCGCCAGCAGCTTGGTAGGGCAGGGCCAGACCCAGTACTTC.